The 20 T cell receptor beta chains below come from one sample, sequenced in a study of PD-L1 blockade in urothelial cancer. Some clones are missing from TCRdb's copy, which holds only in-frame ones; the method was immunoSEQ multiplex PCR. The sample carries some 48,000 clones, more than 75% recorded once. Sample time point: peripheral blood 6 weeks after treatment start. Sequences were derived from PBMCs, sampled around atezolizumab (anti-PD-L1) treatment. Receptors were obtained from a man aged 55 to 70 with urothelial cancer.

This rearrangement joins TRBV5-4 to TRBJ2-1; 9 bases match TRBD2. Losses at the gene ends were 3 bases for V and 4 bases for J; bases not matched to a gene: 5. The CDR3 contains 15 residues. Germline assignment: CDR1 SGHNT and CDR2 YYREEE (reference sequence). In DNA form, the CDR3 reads TGTGCCAGCAGCTATCCTAGCGGGGTATACAATGAGCAGTTCTTC. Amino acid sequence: CASSYPSGVYNEQFF.

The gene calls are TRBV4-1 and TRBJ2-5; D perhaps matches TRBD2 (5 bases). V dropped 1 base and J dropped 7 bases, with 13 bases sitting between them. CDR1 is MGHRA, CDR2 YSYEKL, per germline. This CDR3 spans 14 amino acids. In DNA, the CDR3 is TGCGCCAGCAGCCAAGCGGCTAGCATCGGGACCCAGTACTTC. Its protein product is CASSQAASIGTQYF.

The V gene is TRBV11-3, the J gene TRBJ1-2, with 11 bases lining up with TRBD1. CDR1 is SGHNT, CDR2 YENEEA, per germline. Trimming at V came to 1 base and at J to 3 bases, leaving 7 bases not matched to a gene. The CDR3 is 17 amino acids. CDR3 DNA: TGTGCCAGCAGCTTAGCCCTGGACAGGGGGCCACACTATGGCTACACCTTC. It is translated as CASSLALDRGPHYGYTF. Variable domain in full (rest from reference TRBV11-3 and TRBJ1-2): EAGVVQSPRYKIIEKKQPVAFWCNPISGHNTLYWYLQNLGQGPELLIRYENEEAVDDSQLPKDRFSAERLKGVDSTLKIQPAELGDSAVYLCASSLALDRGPHYGYTFGSGTRLTVV.

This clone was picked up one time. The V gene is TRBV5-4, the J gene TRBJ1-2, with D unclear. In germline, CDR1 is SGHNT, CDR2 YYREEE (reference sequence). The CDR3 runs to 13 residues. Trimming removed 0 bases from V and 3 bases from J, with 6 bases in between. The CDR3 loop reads CASSLDPDYGYTF. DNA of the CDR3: TGTGCCAGCAGCTTGGATCCAGACTATGGCTACACCTTC.

CDR3 sequence reads: CATKGDRNSPLHF. As DNA, the CDR3 is TGTGCCACCAAGGGGGACAGAAATTCACCCCTCCACTTT. This sequence joins TRBV6-1 and TRBJ1-6; 7 bases align to TRBD1. V gave up 10 bases and J gave up 7 bases; unmatched junction bases: 7. From germline, CDR1 is MNHNS and CDR2 SASEGT. The CDR3 length is 13 residues.

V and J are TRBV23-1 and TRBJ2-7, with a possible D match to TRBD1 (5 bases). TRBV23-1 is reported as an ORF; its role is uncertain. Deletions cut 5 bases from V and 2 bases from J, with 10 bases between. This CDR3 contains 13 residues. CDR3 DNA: TGCGCCAGCAGTGGGTCAGGGCCCTACGAGCAGTACTTC. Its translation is CASSGSGPYEQYF.

CDR3 DNA: TGTGCCAGCAGCCTATCCACCCACGCGGGGGTTGGTCAGCCCCAGCATTTT. It codes for CASSLSTHAGVGQPQHF. The J gene is TRBJ1-5, the V gene TRBV7-2; D may be TRBD1 (5 bases). This CDR3 comprises 17 residues. Trimming removed 5 bases from V and 6 bases from J, with 23 bases in between. Germline CDR1 reads SGHTA; CDR2 reads FQGNSA.

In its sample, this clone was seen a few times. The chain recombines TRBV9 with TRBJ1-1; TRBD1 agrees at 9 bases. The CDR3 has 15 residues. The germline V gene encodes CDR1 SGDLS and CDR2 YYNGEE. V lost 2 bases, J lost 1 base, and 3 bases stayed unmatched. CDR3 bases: TGTGCCAGCAGCGTCCGGGACAGGGCGAACACTGAAGCTTTCTTT. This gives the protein CASSVRDRANTEAFF.

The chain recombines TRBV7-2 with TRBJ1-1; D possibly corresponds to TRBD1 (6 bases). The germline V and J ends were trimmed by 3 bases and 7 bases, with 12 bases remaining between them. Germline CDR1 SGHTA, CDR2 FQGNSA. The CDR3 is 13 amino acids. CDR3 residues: CASSLDSTREAFF. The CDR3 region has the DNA TGTGCCAGCAGCTTGGACAGTACTCGTGAAGCTTTCTTT.

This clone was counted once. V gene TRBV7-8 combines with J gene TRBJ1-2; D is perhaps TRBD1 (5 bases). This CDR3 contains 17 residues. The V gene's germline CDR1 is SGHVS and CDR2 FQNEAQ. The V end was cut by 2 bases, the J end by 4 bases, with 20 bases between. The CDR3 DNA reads TGTGCCAGCAGCTTATCCCAAAACCGACAGCCTGGCTATGGCTACACCTTC. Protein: CASSLSQNRQPGYGYTF.

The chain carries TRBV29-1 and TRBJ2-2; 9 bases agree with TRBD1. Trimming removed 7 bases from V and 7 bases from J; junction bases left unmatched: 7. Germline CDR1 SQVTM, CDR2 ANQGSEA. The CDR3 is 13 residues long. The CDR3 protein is CSATDRGGGELFF. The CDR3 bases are TGCAGCGCCACGGACAGGGGCGGCGGGGAGCTGTTTTTT.

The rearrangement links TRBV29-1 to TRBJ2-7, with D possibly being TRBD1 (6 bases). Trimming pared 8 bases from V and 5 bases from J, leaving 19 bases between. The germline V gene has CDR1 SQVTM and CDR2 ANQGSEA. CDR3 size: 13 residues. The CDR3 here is CSSAWGRGHEQYF. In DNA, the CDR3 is TGCAGCTCCGCTTGGGGCAGGGGCCACGAGCAGTACTTC.

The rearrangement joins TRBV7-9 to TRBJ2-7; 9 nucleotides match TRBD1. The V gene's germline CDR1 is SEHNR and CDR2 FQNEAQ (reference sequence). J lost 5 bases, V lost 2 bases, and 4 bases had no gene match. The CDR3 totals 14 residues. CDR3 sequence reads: CASSLQQGADEQYF. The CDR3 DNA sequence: TGTGCCAGCAGCTTACAACAGGGGGCAGACGAGCAGTACTTC.

CDR3 sequence: CASSQLTGTYGYTF. Written as DNA, the CDR3 is TGTGCCAGCAGCCAACTTACAGGGACGTATGGCTACACCTTC. The chain uses TRBV4-2 and TRBJ1-2; weak D call: TRBD1 (6 bases). The V end lost 2 bases, the J end lost 5 bases, and 12 bases lay between the germline ends. CDR1 is LGHNA, CDR2 YNFKEQ, per germline. The CDR3 has 14 amino acids.

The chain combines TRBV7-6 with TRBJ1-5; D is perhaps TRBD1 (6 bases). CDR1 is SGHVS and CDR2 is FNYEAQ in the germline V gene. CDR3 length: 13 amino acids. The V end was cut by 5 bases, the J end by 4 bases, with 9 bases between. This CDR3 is CASSQDRNQPQHF. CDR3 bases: TGTGCCAGCAGCCAAGACAGGAATCAGCCCCAGCATTTT. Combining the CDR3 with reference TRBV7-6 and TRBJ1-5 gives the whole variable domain GAGVSQSPRYKVTKRGQDVALRCDPISGHVSLYWYRQALGQGPEFLTYFNYEAQQDKSGLPNDRFSAERPEGSISTLTIQRTEQRDSAMYRCASSQDRNQPQHFGDGTRLSIL.

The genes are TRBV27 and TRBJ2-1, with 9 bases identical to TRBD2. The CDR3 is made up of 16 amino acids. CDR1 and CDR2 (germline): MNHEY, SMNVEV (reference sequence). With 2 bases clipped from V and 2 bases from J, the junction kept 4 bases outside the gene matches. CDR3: CASSLSGGGAYNEQFF. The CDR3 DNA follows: TGTGCCAGCAGTTTAAGTGGCGGGGGGGCCTACAATGAGCAGTTCTTC.

CDR3 amino acids: CASSLNAGGTDTQYF. The CDR3 DNA is TGTGCCAGCAGCTTAAATGCGGGGGGCACAGATACGCAGTATTTT. V and J are TRBV7-3 and TRBJ2-3; 7 positions agree with TRBD2. The CDR3 loop spans 15 amino acids. Germline lookup yields CDR1 SGHTA and CDR2 FQGTGA. The V and J ends lost 1 base and 1 base, in that order; junction bases with no gene match: 2.

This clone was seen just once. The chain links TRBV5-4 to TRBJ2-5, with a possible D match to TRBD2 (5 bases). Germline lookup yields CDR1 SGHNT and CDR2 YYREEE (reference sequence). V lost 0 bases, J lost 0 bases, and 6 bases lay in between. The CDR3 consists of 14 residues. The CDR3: CASSLAGNQETQYF. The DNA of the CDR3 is TGTGCCAGCAGCTTGGCCGGGAACCAAGAGACCCAGTACTTC.

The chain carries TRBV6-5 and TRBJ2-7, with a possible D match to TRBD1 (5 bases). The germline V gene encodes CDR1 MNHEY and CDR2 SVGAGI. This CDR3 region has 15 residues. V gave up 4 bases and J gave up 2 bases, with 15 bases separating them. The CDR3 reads CASSSGSQGAYEQYF. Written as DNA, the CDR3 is TGTGCCAGCAGTTCTGGGTCTCAGGGTGCCTACGAGCAGTACTTC.

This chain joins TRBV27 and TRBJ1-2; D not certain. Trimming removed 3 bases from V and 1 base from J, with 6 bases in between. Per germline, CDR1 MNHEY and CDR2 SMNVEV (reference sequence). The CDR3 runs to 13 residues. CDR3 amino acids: CASSFGLNYGYTF. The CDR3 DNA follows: TGTGCCAGCAGTTTTGGGCTTAACTATGGCTACACCTTC.